The next 4 T cell receptor beta chains were all read from a single sample in a study of molecular identifiers for immune sequencing clone quantification. TCRdb analysed the PCR reads with MiXCR anew, one entry per CDR3 protein. The table records approximately 90,000 distinct CDR3 sequences, roughly 23% of them present only once. The source material was naive CD8+ T cells from blood, with Jurkat cell RNA spiked in. The subset here: FACS-sorted CD8+CD4-CCR7+CD45RA+ naive T cells. The receptor set was obtained from a human donor in good health. Some libraries in this study had Jurkat cell RNA spiked in.

This clonotype was picked up a small number of times. This chain uses TRBV27 with TRBJ2-3, with 7 nucleotides matching TRBD1. The germline gives CDR1 MNHEY, CDR2 SMNVEV (reference sequence). The J segment lost 0 bases and the V segment lost 11 bases, leaving 11 bases of the junction unmatched. The CDR3 runs 15 residues. CDR3 region: CACNLGQTSTDTQYF. The DNA for the CDR3 is TGTGCCTGCAACCTGGGACAGACGAGCACAGATACGCAGTATTTT.

This sequence joins TRBV6-2 or TRBV6-3 and TRBJ2-1; 15 nucleotides match TRBD2. Germline-derived CDR1 and CDR2 are MNHEY and SVGEGT. The CDR3 spans 16 residues. V lost 2 bases to trimming and J lost 9 bases; unmatched junction nucleotides: 5. The DNA for the CDR3 is TGTGCCAGCAGTTACGTAGGACTAGCGGGGGGGCTTGAGCAGTTCTTC. As protein: CASSYVGLAGGLEQFF.

This chain uses TRBV30 with TRBJ2-7, with D unclear. From germline, CDR1 is GTSNPN and CDR2 SVGIG (reference sequence). There are 11 residues in the CDR3. Trimming pared 2 bases from V and 5 bases from J, leaving 7 bases between. CDR3 nucleotide sequence: TGTGCCTGGAGTCCCATCCACGAGCAGTACTTC. Translation: CAWSPIHEQYF.

Only a few counts were recorded for this clonotype. The chain recombines TRBV20-1 with TRBJ2-1; 9 bases match TRBD2. Germline-derived CDR1 and CDR2 are DFQATT and SNEGSKA (reference sequence). The CDR3 length is 17 residues. V lost 1 base, J lost 8 bases, and 15 bases stayed unmatched. Written as DNA, the CDR3 is TGCAGTGCTAGAGCAGAGCCCTTTAGCGGGAGTAACTATGAGCAGTTCTTC. Translated: CSARAEPFSGSNYEQFF.